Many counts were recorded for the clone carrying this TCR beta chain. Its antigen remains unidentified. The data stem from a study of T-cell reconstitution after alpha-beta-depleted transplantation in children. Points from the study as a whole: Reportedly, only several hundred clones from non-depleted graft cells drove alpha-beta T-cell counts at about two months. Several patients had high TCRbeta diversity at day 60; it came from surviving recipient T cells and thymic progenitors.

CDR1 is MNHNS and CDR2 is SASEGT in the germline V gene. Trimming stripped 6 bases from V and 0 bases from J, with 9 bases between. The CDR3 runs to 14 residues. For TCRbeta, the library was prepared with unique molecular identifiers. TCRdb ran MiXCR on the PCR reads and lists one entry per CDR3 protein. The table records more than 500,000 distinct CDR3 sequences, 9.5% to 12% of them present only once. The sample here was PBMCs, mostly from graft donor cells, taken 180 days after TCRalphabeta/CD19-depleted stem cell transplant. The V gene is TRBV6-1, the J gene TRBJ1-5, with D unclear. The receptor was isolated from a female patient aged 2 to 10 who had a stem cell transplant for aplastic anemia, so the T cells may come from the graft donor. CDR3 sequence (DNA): TGTGCCAGCAGCGGAAAGTATAGCAATCAGCCCCAGCATTTT. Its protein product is CASSGKYSNQPQHF.